A selection of T cell receptor beta chains follows, all from one sample in a study of cytomegalovirus exposure and HLA in healthy donors. Sequenced by immunoSEQ multiplex PCR; TCRdb stores in-frame clones only, minus some. The sample holds some 240,000 clones, roughly 87% seen once. The source material was PBMCs. The source of these receptors is a woman younger than 30 in good health and CMV-seropositive. CDR3s include the opening cysteine and the closing phenylalanine or tryptophan.

v_call	j_call	cdr3_aa
TRBV5-1	TRBJ1-1	CASSLGTGLNTEAFF
TRBV11-2	TRBJ2-7	CASSSIDEQYF
TRBV25-1	TRBJ2-1	CASSEQSPVAGPYNEQFF
TRBV10-3	TRBJ1-4	CAINPGAGDEKLFF
TRBV29-1	TRBJ1-1	CSVEDTGRYTEAFF
TRBV27	TRBJ1-1	CASSPGQGSPVVAEAFF
TRBV19	TRBJ2-1	CASSGDRGDEQFF
TRBV4-1	TRBJ2-1	CASSHPTSSYNEQFF
TRBV10-3	TRBJ2-2	CAISDRENTGELFF
TRBV29-1	TRBJ2-7	CSVEDGGRAEYEQYF
TRBV6-5	TRBJ1-1	CASNRRGLEAFF
TRBV27	TRBJ1-5	CASSLRGGQPQHF
TRBV7-6	TRBJ2-7	CASSSTSGYEQYF
TRBV2	TRBJ2-1	CASVSPGLAGYNEQFF
TRBV9	TRBJ1-5	CASSVGVGPPQPQHF
TRBV6-6	TRBJ1-4	CASSLMGASEKLFF
TRBV21-1	TRBJ2-7	CASSNFLAGNYEQYF
TRBV6-5	TRBJ1-2	CASSGTTGVNYGYTF
TRBV27	TRBJ2-2	CASSRESGTGELFF
TRBV7-2	TRBJ1-1	CASSSGVVRMNTEAFF
TRBV6-1	TRBJ1-5	CASKTGGSGNQPQHF
TRBV5-6	TRBJ1-2	CASSGTATRNYGYTF
TRBV6-1	TRBJ2-3	CASSEESTDTQYF
TRBV12-1	TRBJ1-1	CASSFGTGEEDTEAFF
TRBV7-9	TRBJ1-1	CASSLAWGGTEAFF
TRBV2	TRBJ1-5	CASSERGPNQPQHF
TRBV6-1	TRBJ2-7	CASGDRPSSYEQYF
TRBV7-3	TRBJ2-1	CASSSQGAYEQFF
TRBV18	TRBJ2-2	CASSLMTAGETGELFF
TRBV30	TRBJ2-3	CAWSVGLSTDTQYF
TRBV27	TRBJ2-4	CASSDIDRDSPNIQYF
TRBV7-9	TRBJ1-1	CASSLDRGTNEAFF
TRBV9	TRBJ2-1	CASSVALQVGRETYVRSYNEQFF
TRBV25-1	TRBJ2-7	CASSERSGVTYEQYF
TRBV28	TRBJ2-1	CASSPPGQGYNEQFF
TRBV5-6	TRBJ2-3	CASSLIRTERGTTDTQYF
TRBV5-1	TRBJ1-1	CASSFRGLGTEAFF
TRBV30	TRBJ2-7	CAWSVRLAGWVGEQYF
TRBV28	TRBJ2-7	CASSAGTGAQYF
TRBV29-1	TRBJ2-7	CSVEEGTRPYEQYF
TRBV11-3	TRBJ2-1	CASSLGLAGEVEQFF
TRBV2	TRBJ2-7	CASTSEVEYEQYF
TRBV28	TRBJ2-1	CASSPLAGDINEQFF
TRBV23-1	TRBJ2-7	CASISQGASYEQYF
TRBV5-1	TRBJ1-3	CASSRTGGARGGNTIYF
TRBV19	TRBJ2-1	CASSTRLVNEQFF
TRBV2	TRBJ1-5	CASSEYRNQPQHF
TRBV9	TRBJ2-1	CASSGRDRADNEQFF
TRBV5-1	TRBJ2-1	CASSLTGFNEQFF
TRBV16	TRBJ2-7	CASSRSGAANYEQYF
TRBV4-1	TRBJ2-7	CASSQVEGVSYEQYF
TRBV28	TRBJ2-7	CASSLDGFTQYF
TRBV2	TRBJ2-4	CASSVATGAKNIQYF
TRBV28	TRBJ1-4	CASSLRGDTEKLFF